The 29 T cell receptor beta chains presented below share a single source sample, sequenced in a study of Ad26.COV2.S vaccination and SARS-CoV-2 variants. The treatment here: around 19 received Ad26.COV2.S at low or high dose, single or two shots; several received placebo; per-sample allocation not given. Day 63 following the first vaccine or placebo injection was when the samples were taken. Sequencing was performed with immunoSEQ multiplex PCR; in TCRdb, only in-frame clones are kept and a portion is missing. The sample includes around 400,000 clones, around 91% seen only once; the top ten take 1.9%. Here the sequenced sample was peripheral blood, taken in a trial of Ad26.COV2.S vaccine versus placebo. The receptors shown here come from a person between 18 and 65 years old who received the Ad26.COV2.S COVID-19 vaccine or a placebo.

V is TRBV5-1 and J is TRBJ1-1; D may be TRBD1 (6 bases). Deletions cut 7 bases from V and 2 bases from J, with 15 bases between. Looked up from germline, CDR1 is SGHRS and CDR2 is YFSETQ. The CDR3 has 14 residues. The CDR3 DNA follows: TGCGCCAGCTGGAAGGGGGGCGGCAACACTGAAGCTTTCTTT. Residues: CASWKGGGNTEAFF. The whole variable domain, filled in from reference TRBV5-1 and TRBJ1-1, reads KAGVTQTPRYLIKTRGQQVTLSCSPISGHRSVSWYQQTPGQGLQFLFEYFSETQRNKGNFPGRFSGRQFSNSRSEMNVSTLELGDSALYLCASWKGGGNTEAFFGQGTRLTVV.

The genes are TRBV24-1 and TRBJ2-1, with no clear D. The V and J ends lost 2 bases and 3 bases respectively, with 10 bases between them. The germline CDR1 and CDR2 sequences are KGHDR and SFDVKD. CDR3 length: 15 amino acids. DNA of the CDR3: TGTGCCACCAGTGATTATCGTCAGGACTACAATGAGCAGTTCTTC. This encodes CATSDYRQDYNEQFF.

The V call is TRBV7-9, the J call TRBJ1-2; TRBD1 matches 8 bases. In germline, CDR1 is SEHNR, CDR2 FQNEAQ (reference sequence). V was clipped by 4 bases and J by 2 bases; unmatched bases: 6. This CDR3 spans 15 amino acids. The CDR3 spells CASSSDRVANYGYTF. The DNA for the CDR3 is TGTGCCAGCAGCTCGGACAGGGTTGCCAACTATGGCTACACCTTC. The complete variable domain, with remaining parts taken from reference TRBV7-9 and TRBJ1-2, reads DTGVSQNPRHKITKRGQNVTFRCDPISEHNRLYWYRQTLGQGPEFLTYFQNEAQLEKSRLLSDRFSAERPKGSFSTLEIQRTEQGDSAMYLCASSSDRVANYGYTFGSGTRLTVV.

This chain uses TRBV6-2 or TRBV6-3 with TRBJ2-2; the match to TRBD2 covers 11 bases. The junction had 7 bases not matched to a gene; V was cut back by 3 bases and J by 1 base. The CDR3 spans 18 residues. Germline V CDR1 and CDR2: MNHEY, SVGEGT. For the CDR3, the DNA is TGTGCCAGCAGTTATTCGCCGGGGACTAGCGGGAACACCGGGGAGCTGTTTTTT. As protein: CASSYSPGTSGNTGELFF.

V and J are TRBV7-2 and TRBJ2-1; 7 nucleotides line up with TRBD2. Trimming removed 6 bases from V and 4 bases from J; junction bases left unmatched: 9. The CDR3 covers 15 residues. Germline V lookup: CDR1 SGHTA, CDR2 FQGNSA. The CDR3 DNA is TGTGCCAGCAGAACGAGCCCCGGGGGGTACAATGAGCAGTTCTTC. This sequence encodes CASRTSPGGYNEQFF.

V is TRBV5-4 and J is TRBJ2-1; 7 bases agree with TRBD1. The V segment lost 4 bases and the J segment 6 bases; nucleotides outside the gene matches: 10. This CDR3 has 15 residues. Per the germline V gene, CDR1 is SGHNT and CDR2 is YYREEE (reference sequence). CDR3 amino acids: CASSASNYRGNEQFF. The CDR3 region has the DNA TGTGCCAGCAGCGCATCTAACTACAGGGGCAATGAGCAGTTCTTC.

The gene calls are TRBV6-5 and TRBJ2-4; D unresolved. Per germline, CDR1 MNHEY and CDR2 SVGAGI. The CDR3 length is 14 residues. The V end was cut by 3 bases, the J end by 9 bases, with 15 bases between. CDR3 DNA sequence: TGTGCCAGCAGTTATAGGGCTAGAGACGGCATTCAGTACTTC. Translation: CASSYRARDGIQYF.

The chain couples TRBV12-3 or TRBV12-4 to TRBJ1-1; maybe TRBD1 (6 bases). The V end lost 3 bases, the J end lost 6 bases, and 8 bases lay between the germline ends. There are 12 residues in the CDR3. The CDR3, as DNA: TGTGCCAGCAGTTTCGGGGGGCCTGAAGCTTTCTTT. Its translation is CASSFGGPEAFF.

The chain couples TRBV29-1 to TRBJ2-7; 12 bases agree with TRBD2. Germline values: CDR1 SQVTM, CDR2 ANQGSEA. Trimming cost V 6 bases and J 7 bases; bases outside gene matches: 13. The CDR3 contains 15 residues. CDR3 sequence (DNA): TGCAGCGTCCGAGGCCTAGCGGGAGGGCCAGGGGAGCAGTACTTC. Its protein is CSVRGLAGGPGEQYF.

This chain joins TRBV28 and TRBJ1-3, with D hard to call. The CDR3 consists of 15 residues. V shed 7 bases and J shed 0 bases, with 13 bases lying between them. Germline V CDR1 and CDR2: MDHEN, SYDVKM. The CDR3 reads CASILSLFSGNTIYF. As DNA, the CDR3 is TGTGCCAGCATTCTTTCCTTATTCTCTGGAAACACCATATATTTT.

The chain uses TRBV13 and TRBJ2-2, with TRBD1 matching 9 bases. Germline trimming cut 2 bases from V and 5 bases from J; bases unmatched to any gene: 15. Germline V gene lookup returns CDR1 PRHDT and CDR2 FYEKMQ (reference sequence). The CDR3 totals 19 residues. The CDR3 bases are TGTGCCAGCAGCTTAATATCGTGGGAGACAGGGGGGACTACCGGGGAGCTGTTTTTT. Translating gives CASSLISWETGGTTGELFF.

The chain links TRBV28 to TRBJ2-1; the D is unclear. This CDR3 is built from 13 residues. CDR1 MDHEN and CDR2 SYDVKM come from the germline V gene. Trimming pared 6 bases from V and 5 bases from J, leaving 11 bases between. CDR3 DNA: TGTGCCAGCAGCTTACCCAACAACAATGAGCAGTTCTTC. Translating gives CASSLPNNNEQFF.

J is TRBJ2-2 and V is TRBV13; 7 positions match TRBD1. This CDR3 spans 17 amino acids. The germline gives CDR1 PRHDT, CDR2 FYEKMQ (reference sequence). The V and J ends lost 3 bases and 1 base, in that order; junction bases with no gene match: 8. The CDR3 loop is CASSLEPGQQNTGELFF. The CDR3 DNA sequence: TGTGCCAGCAGCTTGGAGCCGGGACAGCAGAACACCGGGGAGCTGTTTTTT.

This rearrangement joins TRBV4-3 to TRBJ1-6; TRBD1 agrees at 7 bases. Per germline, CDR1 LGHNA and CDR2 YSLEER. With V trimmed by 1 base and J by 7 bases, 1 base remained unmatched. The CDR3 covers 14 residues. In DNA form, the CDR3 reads TGCGCCAGCAGCCAAGCAGGGGGGAATTCACCCCTCCACTTT. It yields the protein CASSQAGGNSPLHF.

Here the CDR3 reads CASSLLLYRYNEQFF. For the CDR3, the DNA is TGTGCCAGCAGCTTACTATTATACCGTTACAATGAGCAGTTCTTC. The chain links TRBV7-2 to TRBJ2-1, with D hard to call. Germline V gives CDR1 SGHTA, CDR2 FQGNSA. The CDR3 is 15 amino acids. V lost 2 bases, J lost 4 bases, and 12 bases lay in between. Filled out from reference TRBV7-2 and TRBJ2-1, the complete variable domain reads GAGVSQSPSNKVTEKGKDVELRCDPISGHTALYWYRQSLGQGLEFLIYFQGNSAPDKSGLPSDRFSAERTGGSVSTLTIQRTQQEDSAVYLCASSLLLYRYNEQFFGPGTRLTVL.

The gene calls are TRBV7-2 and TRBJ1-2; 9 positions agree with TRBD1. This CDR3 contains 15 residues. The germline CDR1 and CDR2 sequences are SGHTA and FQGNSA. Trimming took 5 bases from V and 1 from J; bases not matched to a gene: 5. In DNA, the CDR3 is TGTGCCAGCAGCAGACCGGGACAGGGTAACTATGGCTACACCTTC. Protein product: CASSRPGQGNYGYTF.

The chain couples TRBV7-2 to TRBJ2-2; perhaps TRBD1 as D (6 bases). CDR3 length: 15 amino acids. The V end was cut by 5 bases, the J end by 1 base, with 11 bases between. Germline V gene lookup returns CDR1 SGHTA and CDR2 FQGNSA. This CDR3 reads CASSPRGLNTGELFF. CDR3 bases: TGTGCCAGCAGCCCGAGGGGGTTGAACACCGGGGAGCTGTTTTTT. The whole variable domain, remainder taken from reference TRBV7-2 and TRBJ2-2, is GAGVSQSPSNKVTEKGKDVELRCDPISGHTALYWYRQSLGQGLEFLIYFQGNSAPDKSGLPSDRFSAERTGGSVSTLTIQRTQQEDSAVYLCASSPRGLNTGELFFGEGSRLTVL.

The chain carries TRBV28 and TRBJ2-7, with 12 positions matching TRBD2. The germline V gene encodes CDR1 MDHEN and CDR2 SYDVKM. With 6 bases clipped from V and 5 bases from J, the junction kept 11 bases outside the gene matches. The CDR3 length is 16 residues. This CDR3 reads CASRIRTSGDTHEQYF. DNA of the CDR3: TGTGCCAGCAGAATTCGGACTAGCGGGGACACGCACGAGCAGTACTTC.

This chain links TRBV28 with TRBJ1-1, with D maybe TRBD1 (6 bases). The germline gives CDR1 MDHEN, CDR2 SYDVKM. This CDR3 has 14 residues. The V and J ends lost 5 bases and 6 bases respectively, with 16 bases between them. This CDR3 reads CASSPNREGPEAFF. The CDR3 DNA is TGTGCCAGCAGTCCCAACAGGGAAGGGCCTGAAGCTTTCTTT.

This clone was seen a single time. The CDR3 DNA is TGTGCCAGCAGGACTAGGGGGGTAGGCACAGATACGCAGTATTTT. Translation: CASRTRGVGTDTQYF. The chain carries TRBV27 and TRBJ2-3; D might be TRBD1 or TRBD2, each matching 6 bases. Per germline, CDR1 MNHEY and CDR2 SMNVEV (reference sequence). The CDR3 is 15 residues long. Trimming removed 6 bases from V and 1 base from J, with 14 bases in between.

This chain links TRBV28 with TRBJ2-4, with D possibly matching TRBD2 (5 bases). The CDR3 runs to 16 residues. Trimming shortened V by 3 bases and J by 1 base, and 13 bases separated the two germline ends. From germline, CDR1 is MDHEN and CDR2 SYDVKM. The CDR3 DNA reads TGTGCCAGCAGTTTTTCGGCGGGTGGGGCCAAAAACATTCAGTACTTC. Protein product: CASSFSAGGAKNIQYF.

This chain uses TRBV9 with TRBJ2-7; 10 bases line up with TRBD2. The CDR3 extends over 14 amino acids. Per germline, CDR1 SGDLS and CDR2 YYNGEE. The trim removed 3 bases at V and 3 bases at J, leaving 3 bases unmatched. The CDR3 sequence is CASSAAGGNYEQYF. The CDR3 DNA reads TGTGCCAGCAGCGCAGCGGGAGGGAACTACGAGCAGTACTTC.

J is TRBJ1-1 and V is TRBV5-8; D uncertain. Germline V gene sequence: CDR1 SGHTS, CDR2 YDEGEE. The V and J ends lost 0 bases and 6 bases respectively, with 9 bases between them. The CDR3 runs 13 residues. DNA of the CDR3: TGTGCCAGCAGCTTGGTGGCTCCCCCTGAAGCTTTCTTT. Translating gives CASSLVAPPEAFF.

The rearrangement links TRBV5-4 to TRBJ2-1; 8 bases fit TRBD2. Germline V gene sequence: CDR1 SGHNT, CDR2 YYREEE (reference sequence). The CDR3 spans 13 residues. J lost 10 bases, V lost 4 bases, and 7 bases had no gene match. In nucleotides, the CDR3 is TGTGCCAGCAGCCTTACTAGCGGAAAAGAGCAGTTCTTC. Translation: CASSLTSGKEQFF.

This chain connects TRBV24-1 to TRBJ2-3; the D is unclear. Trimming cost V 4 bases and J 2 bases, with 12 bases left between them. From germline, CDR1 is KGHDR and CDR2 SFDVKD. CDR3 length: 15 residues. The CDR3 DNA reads TGTGCCACCAGTGACATCAGCGAACCCACAGATACGCAGTATTTT. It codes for CATSDISEPTDTQYF.

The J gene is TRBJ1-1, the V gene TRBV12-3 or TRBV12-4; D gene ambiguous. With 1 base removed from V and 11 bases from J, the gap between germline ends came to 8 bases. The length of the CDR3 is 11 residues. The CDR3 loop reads CASSLEAVAFF. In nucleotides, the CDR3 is TGTGCCAGCAGTTTAGAGGCAGTGGCTTTCTTT.

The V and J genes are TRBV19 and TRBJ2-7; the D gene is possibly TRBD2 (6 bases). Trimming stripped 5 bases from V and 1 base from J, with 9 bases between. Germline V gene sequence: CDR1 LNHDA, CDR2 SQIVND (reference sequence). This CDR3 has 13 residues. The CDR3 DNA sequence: TGTGCCAGTAGTCGGGGGACTTCCTACGAGCAGTACTTC. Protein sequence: CASSRGTSYEQYF.

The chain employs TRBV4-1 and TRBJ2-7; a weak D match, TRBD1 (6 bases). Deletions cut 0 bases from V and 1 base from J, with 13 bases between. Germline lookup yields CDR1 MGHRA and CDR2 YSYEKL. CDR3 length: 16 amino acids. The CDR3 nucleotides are TGCGCCAGCAGCCAAGATGAGGACAGAAAGTCCTACGAGCAGTACTTC. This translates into CASSQDEDRKSYEQYF.

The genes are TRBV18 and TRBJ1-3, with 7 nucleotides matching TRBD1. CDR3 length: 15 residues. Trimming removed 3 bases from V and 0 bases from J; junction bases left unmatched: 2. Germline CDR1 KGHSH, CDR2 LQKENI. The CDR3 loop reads CASSPGTDSGNTIYF. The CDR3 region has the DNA TGTGCCAGCTCACCTGGGACAGACTCTGGAAACACCATATATTTT.